This T cell receptor beta chain was documented in a study of shared clonotypes between healthy human individuals. TCRdb's table, derived via immunoSEQ multiplex PCR, lists solely in-frame clones and lacks some. The data hold around 1,000,000 clones, with roughly 77% observed a single time. The CDR3 totals 16 residues. Germline loops: CDR1 MDHEN, CDR2 SYDVKM. The V and J ends lost 6 bases and 0 bases, in that order; junction bases with no gene match: 8. The source material was memory CD4+ T cells from PBMCs. Stated subset: CD45RA-negative fraction. The sequence was collected from a man between 18 and 35 years old in good health. Some clones in this sample may be carry-over from other donors' samples. The chain joins TRBV28 to TRBJ1-5; 7 bases match TRBD1. The chain's CDR3 is CASSNQGDNSNQPQHF. The CDR3 DNA reads TGTGCCAGCAGCAATCAGGGGGATAATAGCAATCAGCCCCAGCATTTT.